This T cell receptor (beta chain) is drawn from a study of beta chain features in type 1 diabetes. Every isolated RNA sample was fully reverse transcribed, so sequencing captured expressed TCRB transcripts. TCRdb's copy holds only in-frame clones and misses some; the assay was immunoSEQ multiplex PCR. This sample has approximately 140,000 clones, with 9.7% found just once. This clone was seen at least ten times. The sequenced material came from central memory CD4+ T cells from blood. The receptor was isolated from a woman aged 40 to 50 in good health.

CDR3 amino acids: CASSYGRGGPDTQYF. The CDR3 DNA reads as TGTGCCAGCAGTTACGGTCGTGGGGGCCCAGATACGCAGTATTTT. This sequence joins TRBV6-6 and TRBJ2-3; perhaps TRBD1 as D (6 bases). CDR1 and CDR2 from the germline V gene are MNHNY and SVGAGI (reference sequence). The CDR3 loop spans 15 amino acids. V was cut by 2 bases and J by 4 bases, with 13 bases left in between.